This T cell receptor (beta chain) appears in the sequencing data of a study of CD8+CD57+ T cells in acquired aplastic anemia. Study overall: The DNA of sorted CD4+ and CD8+ cells averaged around 3 ug. Whole-study results and caveats: With respect to CD8+ Simpson's diversity, patients and controls did not differ significantly. Between patients and controls, about 31 CD8+ CDR3 sequences were found in common.

All patients picked for sequencing had shown, by flow cytometry, an expansion of CD8+CD57+ cells. At blood sampling, none of the patients had yet received therapy. Regarding this clonotype: Its antigen is not known.

Trimming stripped 2 bases from V and 1 base from J, with 14 bases between. This CDR3 has 17 amino acids. Genomic DNA templated the TCR beta VDJ and CDR3 profiling. TCRdb called the reads again in MiXCR, with one record for every CDR3 protein. The table includes fewer than 200,000 distinct CDR3 sequences, under 50% detected once. V usage is TRBV12-3 or TRBV12-4 and J usage is TRBJ2-2; possible D gene TRBD1, 5 bases. The TCR sequence derives from a human donor with aplastic anemia. Sample: sorted CD4+, CD8+, or CD8+CD57+ T cells (not recorded which) from PBMCs. The CDR3 protein is CASSLLSTTVNTGELFF. CDR3 DNA sequence: TGTGCCAGCAGTTTACTCTCTACGACAGTGAACACCGGGGAGCTGTTTTTT.